This entry features one T cell receptor beta chain sequence. The antigen is not known. For TCR beta, libraries came from iRepertoire HTBI primers and Arm-PCR of CDR3 regions. Each CDR3 protein gets one entry after TCRdb re-called the multiplex PCR reads with MiXCR. Altogether more than 450,000 distinct CDR3 sequences are present, around 11% being singletons, with the ten largest covering roughly 8.9%. This CDR3 has 14 residues. V was trimmed by 4 bases and J by 0 bases, leaving 10 bases between them. The germline gives CDR1 ENHRY, CDR2 SYGVKD. Specified time point: newly diagnosed GD, antithyroid drugs for less than 3 months. Researchers made the TCR library from RNA that was extracted from PBMCs. An endocrinology department in Xi'an, China, recruited the patients. EDTA tubes were used for drawing around 8.8 milliliters of peripheral blood. The data are from a study of regulatory T cells in long-lasting Graves disease. Findings and caveats of the study: Persistent disease was associated with favored TRBV28 usage and with favored use of TRBJ1-2 and TRBJ2-5.

The same sample was also studied in work on T cells in Graves' hyperthyroidism and ophthalmopathy. That investigation notes: Stable hyperthyroidism: no ophthalmopathy progression over 18 months of follow-up.

This clonotype was obtained from a woman aged 30 to 39 with Graves disease. Specimen: peripheral blood mononuclear cells (PBMCs), collected at new diagnosis, from a patient treated with antithyroid drugs. The chain has TRBV10-3 and TRBJ2-7; D is uncertain. The CDR3 is CAISAQQVSYEQYF. CDR3 DNA: TGTGCCATCAGTGCACAGCAGGTCTCCTACGAGCAGTACTTC.